The 16 T cell receptor beta chains given below trace back to one sample, sequenced in a study of metastatic and nonmetastatic thyroid tumors. TCRdb reassembled clones from the PCR reads with MiXCR. The sample holds about 92,000 clones, about 15% seen once. No patient had received any treatment before thyroid surgery. Specimen: blood. These receptor sequences come from a female donor with papillary thyroid cancer or a benign thyroid nodule (not recorded which). Some clones in this sample may be carry-over from other donors' samples.

This clone occurred many times. This sequence may be a read error, since a much larger clone differs from it by one base. This chain links TRBV6-1 with TRBJ2-7; D is unresolved. Trimming took off 10 bases at V and 5 bases at J, with 24 bases between the two ends. The CDR3 contains 15 residues. Germline-derived CDR1 and CDR2 are MNHNS and SASEGT. As DNA, the CDR3 is TGTGCCAACATCTTCGGGCCCGGATCTGTGGACGAGCAGTACTTC. Translating it yields CANIFGPGSVDEQYF.

This clone was seen ten or more times. The rearrangement uses TRBV5-7 and TRBJ2-1; perhaps D is TRBD1 or TRBD2 (5 bases each). TRBV5-7 is placed among ORFs of uncertain function. Between the trimmed V and J ends, which lost 3 bases and 5 bases, there was a span of 24 bases. This CDR3 region has 18 residues. DNA of the CDR3: TGTGCCAGCAGCTCAACACCCGGGACGGACCTAAGACACAATGAGCAGTTCTTC. Translated, it gives CASSSTPGTDLRHNEQFF.

This clone was found a few times. Germline is not matched at one junction end, which may reflect a read error. The V call is TRBV27, the J call TRBJ2-2; 8 positions agree with TRBD2. Per the germline V gene, CDR1 is MNHEY and CDR2 is SMNVEV (reference sequence). The CDR3 runs 17 residues. CDR3 sequence (DNA): TGTGCCAGCAGTCAAAGCCGGACTAGCCTGAACACCTGGGAGCTATTTTTT. This codes for CASSQSRTSLNTWELFF.

In its sample, this clone was seen many times. The V gene is TRBV6-5, the J gene TRBJ1-3; unclear D gene. V was clipped by 0 bases and J by 1 base, with 7 bases between them. The CDR3 extends over 15 amino acids. Germline assignment: CDR1 MNHEY and CDR2 SVGAGI. CDR3 sequence (DNA): TGTGCCAGCAGTTACTCGGGCTCATCTGGAAACACCATATATTTT. Its translation: CASSYSGSSGNTIYF.

In the case of this clone: It may be a read error: a sequence one base away is much more abundant. The chain has TRBV5-8 and TRBJ1-1; TRBD1 is a possible D gene (5 bases). The CDR3 loop spans 15 amino acids. Germline CDR1 is SGHTS and CDR2 is YDEGEE. V shed 4 bases and J shed 0 bases, with 13 bases lying between them. The CDR3 nucleotides are TGTGCCAGCAGCAAGGAGTGGGGCTTGAACACTGAAGCTTTCTTT. As protein: CASSKEWGLNTEAFF.

This clone was detected many times. This chain connects TRBV24-1 to TRBJ2-2, with D unclear. Trimming took off 5 bases at V and 0 bases at J, with 6 bases between the two ends. This CDR3 region has 14 residues. Germline CDR1 is KGHDR and CDR2 is SFDVKD. Here the CDR3 reads CATSVSANTGELFF. The CDR3 nucleotides read TGTGCCACCAGTGTATCGGCGAACACCGGGGAGCTGTTTTTT.

This clone has only a few counts. The chain combines TRBV12-3 or TRBV12-4 with TRBJ1-1, with D uncertain. The ends were cut back, 7 bases at V and 1 base at J, with 16 bases in the middle. The CDR3 extends over 15 amino acids. The CDR3 here is CASTSLEGWNTEAFF. For the CDR3, the DNA is TGTGCCAGCACCTCCCTAGAGGGTTGGAACACTGAAGCTTTCTTT.

Notes on this clone: A single base separates this from a much larger clone, so it may be a read error. V gene TRBV20-1 combines with J gene TRBJ2-2; D is unresolved. Trimming shortened V by 4 bases and J by 4 bases, and 10 bases separated the two germline ends. Germline loops: CDR1 DFQATT, CDR2 SNEGSKA (reference sequence). This CDR3 is built from 13 residues. The CDR3 loop is CSAIDHSTGELFF. DNA for the CDR3: TGCAGTGCTATAGATCACTCCACCGGGGAGCTGTTTTTT.

This clone was seen many times. This chain connects TRBV7-9 to TRBJ2-1, with TRBD1 as a possible D gene (5 bases). Trimming removed 5 bases at V and 6 bases at J, with 14 bases between. The CDR3 sequence is 14 residues long. Per germline, CDR1 SEHNR and CDR2 FQNEAQ (reference sequence). In DNA form, the CDR3 reads TGTGCCAGCAGCCGCGTCAGGGCGGTCAATGAGCAGTTCTTC. It codes for CASSRVRAVNEQFF.

The sample holds many counts of this clone. The rearrangement links TRBV18 to TRBJ2-7, with TRBD1 identical over 10 bases. Trimming cost V 3 bases and J 7 bases; bases outside gene matches: 9. The CDR3 is 15 amino acids. From germline, CDR1 is KGHSH and CDR2 LQKENI. CDR3 protein: CASSPRDRGKGEQYF. The CDR3 coding sequence is TGTGCCAGCTCACCCAGGGACAGGGGTAAAGGTGAGCAGTACTTC. The whole variable domain, filled in from reference TRBV18 and TRBJ2-7, reads NAGVMQNPRHLVRRRGQEARLRCSPMKGHSHVYWYRQLPEEGLKFMVYLQKENIIDESGMPKERFSAEFPKEGPSILRIQQVVRGDSAAYFCASSPRDRGKGEQYFGPGTRLTVT.

This clone came up a few times. This clone may be a read error of a much larger clone one base away. This chain connects TRBV19 to TRBJ2-6; D perhaps matches TRBD1 (6 bases). The CDR3 runs 17 residues. Germline V gene sequence: CDR1 LNHDA, CDR2 SQIVND (reference sequence). The CDR3 region is CASSMRGTGSGANVLNF. The CDR3 DNA reads TGTGCCAGTAGTATGAGGGGGACGGGCTCTGGGGCCAACGTCCTGAATTTC.

Concerning this clone itself: Being one base from a much bigger clone, this may be a read error. The gene calls are TRBV5-5 and TRBJ1-1, with D unresolved. Trimming cost V 5 bases and J 4 bases, with 15 bases left between them. This CDR3 is built from 14 residues. Germline-derived CDR1 and CDR2 are SGHKS and YYEKEE (reference sequence). CDR3 amino acids: CASSWTPRGTEAFF. As DNA, the CDR3 is TGTGCCAGCAGTTGGACCCCTCGGGGCACTGAAGCTTTCTTT.

This clone was recorded at least ten times. This sequence joins TRBV5-6 and TRBJ1-2, with D perhaps matching TRBD1 (5 bases). V gave up 0 bases and J gave up 5 bases, with 14 bases separating them. Looked up from germline, CDR1 is SGHDT and CDR2 is YYEEEE. This CDR3 spans 15 amino acids. In nucleotides, the CDR3 is TGTGCCAGCAGCTTGGGCCCCCAGGGAGGTTATGGCTACACCTTC. Residues: CASSLGPQGGYGYTF.

The sample holds many counts of this clone. A much larger clone sits a single nucleotide away, making a read error possible. Other DNA sequences in the same sample also yield this CDR3. This chain uses TRBV28 with TRBJ1-1, with D tentatively TRBD1 (5 bases). The germline V gene encodes CDR1 MDHEN and CDR2 SYDVKM. This CDR3 spans 12 amino acids. CDR3: CASSLGASEAFF. The CDR3 bases are TGCGCCAGCAGTTTAGGGGCGAGTGAAGCTTTCTTT.

This clone showed up many times. The V and J genes are TRBV9 and TRBJ2-7, with no clear D. The CDR3 has 11 amino acids. The germline V and J ends were trimmed by 4 bases and 2 bases, with 4 bases remaining between them. The V gene's germline CDR1 is SGDLS and CDR2 YYNGEE. This CDR3 reads CASSLPYEQYF. The CDR3 DNA is TGTGCCAGCAGCTTGCCCTACGAGCAGTACTTC.

A remark on this clone: A read error may explain this, as a much larger clone is one base away. V and J are TRBV9 and TRBJ2-2, with 8 bases aligning to TRBD1. This CDR3 has 16 amino acids. CDR1 is SGDLS and CDR2 is YYNGEE in the germline V gene. The CDR3 region is CASSPTDRVRTVELFF. The CDR3 DNA follows: TGTGCCAGCAGCCCCACGGACAGGGTCCGCACCGTGGAGCTGTTTTTT.